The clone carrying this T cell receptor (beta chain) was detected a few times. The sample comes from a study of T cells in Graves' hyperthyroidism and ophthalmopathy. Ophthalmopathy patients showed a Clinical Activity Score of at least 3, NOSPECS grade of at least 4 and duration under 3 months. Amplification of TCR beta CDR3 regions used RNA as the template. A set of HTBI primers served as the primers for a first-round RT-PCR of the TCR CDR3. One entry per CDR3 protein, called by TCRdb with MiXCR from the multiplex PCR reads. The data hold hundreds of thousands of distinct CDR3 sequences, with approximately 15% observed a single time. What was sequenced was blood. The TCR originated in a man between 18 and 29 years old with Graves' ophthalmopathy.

This CDR3 is CASSLDPLPRDSYNEQFF. The CDR3 bases are TGTGCCAGCAGCTTAGATCCCCTCCCTCGGGACAGCTACAATGAGCAGTTCTTC. The chain is built from TRBV11-2 and TRBJ2-1; 7 nucleotides match TRBD1. The CDR3 contains 18 residues. Germline values: CDR1 SGHAT, CDR2 FQNNGV. The J segment lost 3 bases and the V segment lost 0 bases, leaving 11 bases of the junction unmatched.